This TCR beta chain was identified during a study of T cell responses to AZD1222 COVID-19 vaccine. Study results and caveats: Two AZD1222 administrations were followed by greater Spike-specific TCR breadth and depth. At 160-218 and 743-854, vaccine-associated CD4 TCRs were dominant, and they spanned spike. Seropositive at baseline were only six AZD1222 recipients. The sample set comprised mostly white British donors with more females, and clonal diversity was possibly underestimated.

With respect to this clone: The antigen is not known.

Assay: immunoSEQ multiplex PCR; the TCRdb copy retains only in-frame clones and omits some. This repertoire shows fewer than 150,000 clones, 85% to 90% found once; its top ten account for around 3%. Trimming at V came to 3 bases and at J to 6 bases, leaving 14 bases not matched to a gene. CDR1 and CDR2 (germline): MDHEN, SYDVKM. The length of the CDR3 is 17 residues. Sequenced here: peripheral blood, sampled on day 0 of AZD1222 vaccination. The J gene is TRBJ1-3, the V gene TRBV28; 7 nucleotides agree with TRBD1. This sequence was found in an adult in good health. CDR3 in amino acids: CASSFPSLRDRENTIYF. CDR3 coding DNA: TGTGCCAGCAGTTTCCCCTCCCTCCGGGACAGAGAAAACACCATATATTTT.